What follows describes a single T cell receptor beta chain. The antigen remains unidentified. Cells designated naive CD8 were CD45RO-negative and were positively selected for CCR7, with terminally differentiated effector memory CD45RA+ cells excluded. This entry is derived from a study of shared clonotypes between healthy human individuals. Study conclusions and caveats: Clonotype sharing among the donors was expected to vary with sequencing depth. Owing to a small donor count, the genetic and exposure-history diversity represented was limited.

Germline CDR1 is SGHTA and CDR2 is FQGNSA. CDR3 size: 14 residues. The V and J ends lost 5 bases and 0 bases respectively, with 11 bases between them. Some clones are missing from TCRdb's copy, which holds only in-frame ones; the method was immunoSEQ multiplex PCR. The sample has about 2 million clones; less than 95% are singletons. V usage is TRBV7-2 and J usage is TRBJ2-7; perhaps TRBD1 as D (5 bases). This clonotype was obtained from a young man in good health. What was sequenced was naive CD8+ T cells sorted from blood. The CDR3 DNA is TGTGCCAGCAGCCAAGACAGCGCCTCCTACGAGCAGTACTTC. Encoded protein: CASSQDSASYEQYF.